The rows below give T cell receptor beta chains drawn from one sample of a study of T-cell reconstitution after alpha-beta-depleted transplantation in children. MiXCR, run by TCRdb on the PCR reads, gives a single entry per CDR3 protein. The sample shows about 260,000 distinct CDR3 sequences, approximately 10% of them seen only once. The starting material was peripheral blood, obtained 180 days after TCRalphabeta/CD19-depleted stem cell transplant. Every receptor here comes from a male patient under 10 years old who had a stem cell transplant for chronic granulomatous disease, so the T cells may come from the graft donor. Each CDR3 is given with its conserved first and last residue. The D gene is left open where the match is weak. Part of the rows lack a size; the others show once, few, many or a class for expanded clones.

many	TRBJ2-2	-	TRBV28	CASSLGPDGELFF	TGTGCCAGCAGTTTAGGCCCTGACGGGGAGCTGTTTTTT
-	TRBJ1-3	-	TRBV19	CASSIQERGSGNTIYF	TGTGCCAGTAGTATCCAGGAGCGAGGCTCTGGAAACACCATATATTTT
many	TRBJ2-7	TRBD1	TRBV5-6	CASSLNRGREQYF	TGTGCCAGCAGCTTGAACAGGGGGCGTGAGCAGTACTTC
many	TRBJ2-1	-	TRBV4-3	CASSARMGQSSYNEQFF	TGCGCCAGCAGCGCTCGGATGGGGCAAAGCTCCTACAATGAGCAGTTCTTC
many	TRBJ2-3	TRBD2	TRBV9	CASSRGTSGNRGPTDTQYF	TGTGCCAGCAGCAGAGGGACTAGCGGGAATCGGGGACCCACAGATACGCAGTATTTT
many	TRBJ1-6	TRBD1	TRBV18	CASSPIPRQGNSPLHF	TGTGCCAGCTCACCGATCCCGAGACAGGGAAATTCACCCCTCCACTTT
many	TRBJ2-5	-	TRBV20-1	CSARASSGTQYF	TGCAGTGCTAGAGCGTCTTCCGGGACCCAGTACTTC
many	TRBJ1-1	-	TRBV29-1	CSVEPTTGRTEAFF	TGCAGCGTTGAACCTACTACAGGACGGACTGAAGCTTTCTTT
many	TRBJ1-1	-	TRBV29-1	CSVASTLEAFF	TGCAGCGTTGCCAGCACTCTTGAAGCTTTCTTT
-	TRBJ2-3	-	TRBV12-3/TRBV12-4	CASSLVVPAGAQYF	TGTGCCAGCAGCTTGGTGGTCCCTGCAGGAGCGCAGTATTTT
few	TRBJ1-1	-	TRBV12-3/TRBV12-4	CASSFGGKRYTEAFF	TGTGCCAGCAGTTTTGGGGGAAAAAGATACACTGAAGCTTTCTTT
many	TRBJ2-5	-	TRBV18	CASSELDHQETQYF	TGTGCCAGCTCGGAACTTGACCACCAAGAGACCCAGTACTTC
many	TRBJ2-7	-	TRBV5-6	CASSPDSGYEQYF	TGTGCCAGCAGCCCGGACAGCGGATACGAGCAGTACTTC
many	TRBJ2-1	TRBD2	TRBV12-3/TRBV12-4	CASTTSGGYHEQFF	TGTGCCAGCACCACTAGCGGGGGGTACCATGAGCAGTTCTTC
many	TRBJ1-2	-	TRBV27	CASSSFGAYGYTF	TGTGCCAGCAGTTCCTTCGGCGCTTATGGCTACACCTTC
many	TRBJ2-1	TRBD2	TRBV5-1	CASSLGAGALSSYNEQFF	TGCGCCAGCAGCTTGGGAGCGGGAGCCCTGAGCTCCTACAATGAGCAGTTCTTC
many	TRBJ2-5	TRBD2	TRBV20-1	CSAGLAGETQYF	TGCAGTGCTGGACTAGCGGGAGAGACCCAGTACTTC
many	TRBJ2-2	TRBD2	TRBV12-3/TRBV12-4	CASSLTSGVNTGELFF	TGTGCCAGCAGCCTTACTAGCGGGGTCAACACCGGGGAGCTGTTTTTT
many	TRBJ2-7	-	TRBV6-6	CASAKQGYEQYF	TGTGCCAGCGCCAAACAGGGATACGAGCAGTACTTC
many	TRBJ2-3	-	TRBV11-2	CASSLDPGDDTDTQYF	TGTGCCAGCAGCTTAGATCCGGGGGACGACACAGATACGCAGTATTTT